The subject of this entry is one TCR beta chain. This PCR relied on a set of 60 Vbeta primers and 13 Jbeta primers. Assay: immunoSEQ multiplex PCR; the TCRdb copy retains only in-frame clones and omits some. The table shows about 200,000 clones, with 75% to 85% occurring only once. This sample was included in a study of cytomegalovirus exposure and HLA in healthy donors. V dropped 4 bases and J dropped 0 bases, with 11 bases sitting between them. CDR3 size: 15 residues. Germline CDR1 MNHNS, CDR2 SASEGT. Sequenced material: PBMCs. V usage is TRBV6-1 and J usage is TRBJ2-3, with D possibly TRBD1 on 6 matching bases. The source is a woman in her twenties or thirties in good health and CMV-seropositive. This CDR3 is CASSALTGSTDTQYF. As DNA, the CDR3 is TGTGCCAGCAGTGCTCTGACAGGTAGCACAGATACGCAGTATTTT.